A selection of T cell receptor beta chains follows, all from one sample in a study of cytomegalovirus exposure and HLA in healthy donors. The protocol was immunoSEQ multiplex PCR, while the TCRdb copy is restricted to in-frame clones and leaves out a portion. The sample lists roughly 60,000 clones; roughly 90% were seen once. The specimen was PBMCs. The source is a woman in her twenties or thirties in good health and CMV-seronegative. The CDR3 runs from the conserved cysteine through the conserved F or W. Fields, in order: clone size, J gene, V gene, D gene, CDR3 DNA, CDR3 protein. A D gene is named only where the DNA matches it firmly. Where a row states a size, it is once, few, many or the class of an expanded clone; other rows omit it.

-,TRBJ2-3,TRBV21-1,-,TGTGCCAGCACCACAAATGAGGGCGGAGATACGCAGTATTTT,CASTTNEGGDTQYF
-,TRBJ2-3,TRBV18,-,TGTGCCAGCTCATCGGACTGGCGGGCAGATACGCAGTATTTT,CASSSDWRADTQYF
-,TRBJ2-7,TRBV27,TRBD2,TGTGCCAGCAGTTGGACTAGCGGGAGCTCCTACGAGCAGTACTTC,CASSWTSGSSYEQYF
-,TRBJ1-4,TRBV7-9,-,TGTGCCAGCAGCCTTGCAACTAATGAAAAACTGTTTTTT,CASSLATNEKLFF
-,TRBJ2-1,TRBV28,TRBD2,TGTGCCAGCAGTTTATACCATATTAGCGGGATGACCGGGAGTGAGCAGTTCTTC,CASSLYHISGMTGSEQFF
-,TRBJ2-1,TRBV30,-,TGTGCCTGGAGTGTGCGGCAGCTGAATGAGCAGTTCTTC,CAWSVRQLNEQFF
-,TRBJ1-4,TRBV5-6,-,TGTGCCAGCAGCCCGAGTATGCCTTTGGGGGGGGCCGGTGAAAAACTGTTTTTT,CASSPSMPLGGAGEKLFF
few,TRBJ2-7,TRBV9,TRBD2,TGTGCCAGCAGCGTAAAACTAGCGGGAGGAGACGAGCAGTACTTC,CASSVKLAGGDEQYF
few,TRBJ1-2,TRBV7-6,-,TGTGCCAGCAGCTTAGACGGGAATGGAGGTGGCTACACCTTC,CASSLDGNGGGYTF
-,TRBJ2-7,TRBV30,-,TGTGCCTGGAGTACGGGAGTGAGCTCCTACGAGCAGTACTTC,CAWSTGVSSYEQYF
-,TRBJ1-5,TRBV4-1,-,TGCGCCAGCAGCCAATGGTCAAGGGGGGGAAGGTTGGTTCCAGGGCAGCCCCAGCATTTT,CASSQWSRGGRLVPGQPQHF
-,TRBJ2-7,TRBV19,-,TGTGCCAGTAGTATAGAATGGCAGGGGGAGCAGTACTTC,CASSIEWQGEQYF
once,TRBJ2-3,TRBV27,-,TGTGCCAGCAGTTTAATATCCCCCGCAGATACGCAGTATTTT,CASSLISPADTQYF
-,TRBJ2-7,TRBV6-5,-,TGTGCCAGCAGCCCGTTGTACGAGCAGTACTTC,CASSPLYEQYF
-,TRBJ2-3,TRBV7-2,TRBD2,TGTGCCAGCAGCAGCAGGACTAGCGGGAGGGCGTTAGATACGCAGTATTTT,CASSSRTSGRALDTQYF
-,TRBJ2-3,TRBV6-1,TRBD1,TGTGCCAGCAGGACCGAGACAGGGTCTTCGCAGTATTTT,CASRTETGSSQYF
-,TRBJ1-5,TRBV30,-,TGTGCCTGGAGTGGGGCCGGGGGGGCCCCTCAGCCCCAGCATTTT,CAWSGAGGAPQPQHF
-,TRBJ1-1,TRBV9,TRBD1,TGTGCCAGCAGCCCGTGGACAGGGCACACTGAAGCTTTCTTT,CASSPWTGHTEAFF
-,TRBJ2-3,TRBV7-9,TRBD2,TGTGCCAGCAGTTCCTTCCTAGCGGGAGAAACAGATACGCAGTATTTT,CASSSFLAGETDTQYF
once,TRBJ2-7,TRBV6-1,-,TGTGCCAGCAGTTGGGGCAGTTCCTACGAGCAGTACTTC,CASSWGSSYEQYF
-,TRBJ2-7,TRBV4-2,-,TGTGCCAGCAGCCAAGATCGTGTAGACTACGAGCAGTACTTC,CASSQDRVDYEQYF
-,TRBJ1-1,TRBV6-5,TRBD1,TGTGCCAGCAGGTCCACCGGGACAGGGGGGTCTGAAGCTTTCTTT,CASRSTGTGGSEAFF
-,TRBJ2-7,TRBV15,-,TGTGCCACCAGCAGAGATAAGGGGTCCCTTGTCTACGAGCAGTACTTC,CATSRDKGSLVYEQYF
-,TRBJ2-7,TRBV28,-,TGTGCCAGCAGTACAGGGTACCACGAGCAGTACTTC,CASSTGYHEQYF
-,TRBJ1-2,TRBV30,-,TGTGCCTGGAGTGCAGGGGTTGGCTACACCTTC,CAWSAGVGYTF
-,TRBJ2-1,TRBV28,-,TGTGCCAGCAGCTTACAAAGGAACGGGTGGTTCGATGAGCAGTTCTTC,CASSLQRNGWFDEQFF
-,TRBJ1-4,TRBV6-5,TRBD1,TGTGCCAGCAGTTACTCAGGGACAGCTTATGAAAAACTGTTTTTT,CASSYSGTAYEKLFF
-,TRBJ2-2,TRBV10-2,-,TGCGCCACCCACGGTTCGGTCGGGGAGCTGTTTTTT,CATHGSVGELFF
-,TRBJ2-1,TRBV28,TRBD2,TGTGCCAGCAGTACTACCTGGACTAGCGGGACCTACAATGAGCAGTTCTTC,CASSTTWTSGTYNEQFF
-,TRBJ2-3,TRBV7-2,-,TGTGCCAGCAGCTTAGGGACAGTCACAGATACGCAGTATTTT,CASSLGTVTDTQYF
-,TRBJ1-4,TRBV19,TRBD1,TGTGCCAGTAGTTTGACAGGGGGCGATGAAAAACTGTTTTTT,CASSLTGGDEKLFF
-,TRBJ2-1,TRBV7-9,TRBD2,TGTGCCAGCAGCTTAGGGACTAGCGGTATCTACAATGAGCAGTTCTTC,CASSLGTSGIYNEQFF
-,TRBJ2-3,TRBV19,TRBD2,TGTGCCAGTAGTATTTGGGGGGGAGACACAGATACGCAGTATTTT,CASSIWGGDTDTQYF
-,TRBJ2-5,TRBV27,TRBD1,TGTGCCAGCAGCGACCTCCGAGGGGGCACGGACTTC,CASSDLRGGTDF
-,TRBJ2-1,TRBV7-9,TRBD2,TGTGCCAGCGGGACCCGAGCTAGCGGTAGCTCCTACAATGAGCAGTTCTTC,CASGTRASGSSYNEQFF
-,TRBJ1-1,TRBV7-9,-,TGTGCCAGCAGCTTACCGGTGGTGAACACTGAAGCTTTCTTT,CASSLPVVNTEAFF
-,TRBJ1-1,TRBV12-5,-,TGTGCTAGTGGTTTGGGCGCGGGGGGGTACACTGAAGCTTTCTTT,CASGLGAGGYTEAFF
-,TRBJ1-3,TRBV2,-,TGTGCCAGCATGCGGACTAGCTCTGGAAACACCATATATTTT,CASMRTSSGNTIYF
-,TRBJ2-3,TRBV30,-,TGTGCCTGGAGTTTTGCGGGCGGGATATCAGATACGCAGTATTTT,CAWSFAGGISDTQYF
-,TRBJ2-7,TRBV6-6,TRBD2,TGTGCCAGCAGTCGGTACCGGACTAGCGGGAGCGGGGAGCAGTACTTC,CASSRYRTSGSGEQYF
-,TRBJ2-2,TRBV7-8,-,TGTGCCAGCAGCTTAGTTAGTAAGAACACCGGGGAGCTGTTTTTT,CASSLVSKNTGELFF
-,TRBJ1-1,TRBV27,-,TGTGCCAGCAGTTTATCGTGGAGGAACACTGAAGCTTTCTTT,CASSLSWRNTEAFF
-,TRBJ1-1,TRBV28,-,TGTGCCAGCAGTCGAACAGGGATGGCCACTGAAGCTTTCTTT,CASSRTGMATEAFF
-,TRBJ2-3,TRBV7-9,-,TGTGCCAGCAGAGGGGCGAAAGATACGCAGTATTTT,CASRGAKDTQYF
-,TRBJ1-5,TRBV5-1,TRBD1,TGCGCCAGCAGCGAGGGACAGGGCGAGAATCAGCCCCAGCATTTT,CASSEGQGENQPQHF
-,TRBJ2-5,TRBV6-1,-,TGTGCCAGCAGTGAAGCTCGGGGAGCGCAAGAGACCCAGTACTTC,CASSEARGAQETQYF
-,TRBJ1-4,TRBV2,-,TGTGCCAGCAAATTGGACGGAGGGGATGAAAAACTGTTTTTT,CASKLDGGDEKLFF
-,TRBJ2-7,TRBV5-4,TRBD2,TGTGCCAGCAGCTTGGCCGGGACTAGCTCCTACGAGCAGTACTTC,CASSLAGTSSYEQYF
-,TRBJ1-1,TRBV5-1,-,TGCGCCAGCAGGGAACAGGTCGACACTGAAGCTTTCTTT,CASREQVDTEAFF
few,TRBJ2-7,TRBV4-3,TRBD2,TGCGCCAGCAGCCAAGCGTGGACTAGCGGAGACGAGCAGTACTTC,CASSQAWTSGDEQYF
-,TRBJ2-7,TRBV7-6,-,TGTGCCAGCAGCTCCCAAGCCGGTAACGAGCAGTACTTC,CASSSQAGNEQYF
-,TRBJ2-1,TRBV19,TRBD2,TGTGCCAGTAGTATAGGACTAGCGGGAGGGGGCAATGAGCAGTTCTTC,CASSIGLAGGGNEQFF
-,TRBJ2-1,TRBV28,TRBD2,TGTGCCAGCAGCACGGGGACTAGCGGCTACAATGAGCAGTTCTTC,CASSTGTSGYNEQFF
once,TRBJ2-5,TRBV5-1,TRBD2,TGCGCCAGCCAAGTGCCGACTAGCAAAGAGACCCAGTACTTC,CASQVPTSKETQYF
-,TRBJ2-1,TRBV4-1,TRBD2,TGCGCCAGCAGCCGAGACCCCCCGGGACTAGACTACAATGAGCAGTTCTTC,CASSRDPPGLDYNEQFF
-,TRBJ1-1,TRBV7-9,TRBD1,TGTGCCAGCAGCGATCTTTCCAGGACAGGGAACACTGAAGCTTTCTTT,CASSDLSRTGNTEAFF